This TCR beta chain was captured in a study of identical twins (dated by TCRdb to about 2016). Regarding the complete study: To test whether fetal clonotypes persist, the study used deep sequencing on TCR alpha and beta repertoires from monozygotic twins, unrelated adults of various ages, and cord blood. To rule out contamination, the twin experiments were replicated at different times with different library preparation protocols. What the study reported, not specific to this receptor: Invariant T cells such as MAIT and iNKT could partly confound zero-insertion analyses, though diverse VJ usage argued against this for most clonotypes. Because the same donors could not be followed over many years, the conclusions depended on cross-sectional statistical analysis. Recombination models systematically underestimated out-of-frame TCR alpha sharing in monozygotic twins but agreed with sharing between unrelated individuals. Excess twin sharing in beta out-of-frame sequences was weaker because fewer shared sequences lowered the signal-to-noise ratio. Abundant cord blood beta clonotypes had fewer insertions, young adult naive repertoires showed a similar but weaker trend, and memory repertoires showed no such trend. Compared with coincidental sharing between unrelated individuals, an excess of low generation-probability sequences was observed among out-of-frame TCR alpha sequences shared between twins.

All donors were healthy Caucasians. The twin cohort comprised three pairs of female monozygotic twins, all aged about 18 to 30 years. Positive isolation kits from Invitrogen were used to isolate CD4+ and CD8+ T cell populations. The library was produced with 5' RACE. The data were produced on an Illumina HiSeq 2000. A universal primer binding site was introduced by template switching, and a unique molecular identifier was present in the final cDNA, enabling accurate counting of TCR cDNA molecules. First-strand cDNA for TCR alpha and beta chains was synthesized from specific primers in the conserved constant-segment region. To control for contamination, each cDNA library was double barcoded with a SMART-Mk sample barcode plus Illumina barcodes. TruSeq adapter sequences along with Illumina sample barcodes were introduced in two successive PCR steps. The Illumina HiSeq platform was used with custom primers to sequence TCR alpha and beta cDNA libraries. In the source study's methods: MiGEC was used to process raw reads and extract unique molecular identifiers, and MiXCR was used to find CDR3 positions. Recombination models were inferred per individual with the repgenHMM and IGoR tools using an EM algorithm. Shared clonotypes were analyzed with the tcR package in R, and sharing was normalized by the product of cloneset sizes. Out-of-frame nonproductive sequences were analyzed to study raw recombination free of thymic and clonal selection effects. The public sequencing data were trimmed at Q25 with fastp and processed into clonotypes with MiXCR by TCRdb, which kept only in-frame beta chains. Rows are unified per CDR3 protein, each entry keeping the most common DNA and genes. These V and J calls are TCRdb output, not the study's own analysis. Here the sample has a few hundred thousand distinct CDR3 sequences; roughly an eighth occur a single time. About 0.97% of the sample goes to the ten largest clones.

With respect to this clonotype: There is no known antigen for this receptor. Base quality data are lacking; no much larger clone is found one base away.

Another study also made use of these data, one on yellow fever vaccine responses in identical twins. The other study reports the following: The T cell response to vaccination in identical twins was reported by the authors to appear partly convergent and partly personalized. The study precisely tracked vaccine-responding T cell clones in identical twins.

The sequencing input was CD4+ T cells sorted from blood. This TCR derives from a woman aged 18-29 years in good health.

The CDR3 reads as follows: CASSESGAYEQFF. The DNA reads as follows: TGTGCCAGCAGTGAGTCAGGGGCTTATGAGCAGTTCTTC. The rearrangement joined TRBV2 to TRBJ2-1; possibly the D gene is TRBD1, per 6 matching bases. Looking up the germline V gene yields CDR1 SNHLY and CDR2 FYNNEI. Spanning cysteine to phenylalanine, the CDR3 consists of 13 amino acids. The entry retains the CDR3 DNA only, 39 bases that are in frame from base 1. V loses 3 bases of germline sequence and J loses 8 bases, and the interval between the two ends is 11 bases.